The clone carrying this TCR beta chain was observed at least ten times. Its antigen is as yet unknown. This sample was included in a study of identical twins. V dropped 8 bases and J dropped 0 bases, with 11 bases sitting between them. The CDR3 has 13 residues. TCRdb recomputed calls from the 5' RACE reads with MiXCR, one row per CDR3 protein. The sample lists approximately 500,000 distinct CDR3 sequences; over 12% were seen once. General study results and limits: Memory repertoires showed no such pattern, whereas abundant cord blood beta clonotypes carried fewer insertions.

This same sample was also part of a study on yellow fever vaccine responses in identical twins.

The TCR comes from a woman aged 18-30 years in good health. The chain uses TRBV12-3 or TRBV12-4 and TRBJ2-7, with D possibly being TRBD1 (5 bases). The sample comprised CD4+ T cells sorted from blood. CDR3 in DNA: TGTGCCAGCGGGGCCGGGTACTCCTACGAGCAGTACTTC. Its translation is CASGAGYSYEQYF.